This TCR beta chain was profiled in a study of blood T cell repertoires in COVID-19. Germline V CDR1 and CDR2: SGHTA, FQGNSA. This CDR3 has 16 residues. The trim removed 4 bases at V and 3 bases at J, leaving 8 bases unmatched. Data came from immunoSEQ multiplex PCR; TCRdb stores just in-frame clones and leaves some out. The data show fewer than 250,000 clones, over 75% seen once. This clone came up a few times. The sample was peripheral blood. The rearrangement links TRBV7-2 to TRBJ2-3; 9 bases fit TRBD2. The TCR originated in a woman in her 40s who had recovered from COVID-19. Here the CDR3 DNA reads TGTGCCAGCAGCTCTAAGAGCGGGAGGATTACAGATACGCAGTATTTT. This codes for CASSSKSGRITDTQYF.